Presented here are 2 T cell receptor beta chains from one specimen sequenced in a study of blood T cell repertoires in COVID-19. Clones were read by immunoSEQ multiplex PCR, and TCRdb kept only the in-frame ones, dropping some. Found here are over 65,000 clones, about nine tenths of them singletons; the top ten hold around 7%. The specimen sequenced was peripheral blood. The receptor set was obtained from a human donor in a cohort sampled during active COVID-19.

CDR3 sequence: CASSQAQTKGVQYF. The CDR3 DNA reads TGTGCCAGCAGCCAGGCCCAAACAAAGGGGGTTCAGTACTTC. This chain links TRBV3-1 (or the pseudogene TRBV3-2) with TRBJ2-4, with a weak D call TRBD1 (6 bases). Trimming took off 3 bases at V and 11 bases at J, with 17 bases between the two ends. Germline loops: CDR1 LGHDT, CDR2 YNNKEL (reference sequence). The CDR3 runs 14 residues.

In this sample, this clone turned up once. V is TRBV28 and J is TRBJ2-3; no clear D. Per the germline V gene, CDR1 is MDHEN and CDR2 is SYDVKM. V lost 6 bases and J lost 2, with 6 bases in between. The CDR3 consists of 12 residues. The CDR3 DNA is TGTGCCAGCAGCTCCGTCACAGATACGCAGTATTTT. Its translation is CASSSVTDTQYF.